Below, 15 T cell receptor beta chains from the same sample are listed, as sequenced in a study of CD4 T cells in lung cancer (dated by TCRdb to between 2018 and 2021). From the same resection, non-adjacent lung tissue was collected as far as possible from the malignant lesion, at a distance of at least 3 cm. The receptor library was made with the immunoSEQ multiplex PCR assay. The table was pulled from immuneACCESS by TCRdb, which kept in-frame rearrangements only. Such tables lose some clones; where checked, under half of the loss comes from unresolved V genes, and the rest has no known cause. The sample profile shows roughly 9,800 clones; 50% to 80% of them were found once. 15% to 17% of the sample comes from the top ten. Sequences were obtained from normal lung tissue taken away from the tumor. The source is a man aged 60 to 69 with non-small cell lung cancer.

For the CDR3, the DNA is TGTGCCAGCAGCTTAACATCGGGACTCCGCTCTGGCACAGATACGCAGTATTTT. Amino acid sequence: CASSLTSGLRSGTDTQYF. J is TRBJ2-3 and V is TRBV7-9, with a possible D match to TRBD2 (6 bases). CDR1 SEHNR and CDR2 FQNEAQ come from the germline V gene (reference sequence). The CDR3 loop spans 18 amino acids. V was trimmed by 2 bases and J by 1 base, leaving 19 bases between them.

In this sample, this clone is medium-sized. In DNA form, the CDR3 reads TGTGCCAGCAGCTTGGTTACTAGCGGGAGCACAGATACGCAGTATTTT. It encodes CASSLVTSGSTDTQYF. V and J are TRBV5-8 and TRBJ2-3, with 9 bases matching TRBD2. The V and J ends lost 0 bases and 0 bases, in that order; junction bases with no gene match: 2. Germline V lookup: CDR1 SGHTS, CDR2 YDEGEE. The CDR3 length is 16 residues.

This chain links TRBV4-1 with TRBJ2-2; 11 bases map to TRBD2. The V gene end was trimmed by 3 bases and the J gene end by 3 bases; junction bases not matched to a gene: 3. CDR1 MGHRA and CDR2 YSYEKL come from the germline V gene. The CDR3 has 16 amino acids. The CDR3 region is CASSQGTSGYTGELFF. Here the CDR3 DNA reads TGCGCCAGCAGCCAGGGGACTAGCGGTTACACCGGGGAGCTGTTTTTT.

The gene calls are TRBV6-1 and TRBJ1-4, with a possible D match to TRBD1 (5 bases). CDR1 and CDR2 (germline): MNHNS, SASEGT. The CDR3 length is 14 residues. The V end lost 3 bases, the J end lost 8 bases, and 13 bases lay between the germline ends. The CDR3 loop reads CASSDGGVLEKLFF. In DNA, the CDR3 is TGTGCCAGCAGTGATGGGGGGGTTCTAGAAAAACTGTTTTTT.

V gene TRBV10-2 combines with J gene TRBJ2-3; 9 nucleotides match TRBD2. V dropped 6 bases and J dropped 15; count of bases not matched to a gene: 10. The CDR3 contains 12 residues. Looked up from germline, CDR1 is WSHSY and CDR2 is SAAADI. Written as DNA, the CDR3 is TGCGCCAGCAGGACGACTAGCGGAATAGCATATTTT. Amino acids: CASRTTSGIAYF.

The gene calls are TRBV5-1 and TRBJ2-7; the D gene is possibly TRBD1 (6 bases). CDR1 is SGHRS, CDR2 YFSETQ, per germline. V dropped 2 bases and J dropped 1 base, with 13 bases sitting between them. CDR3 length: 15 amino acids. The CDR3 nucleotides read TGCGCCAGCAGCTTCCCTCCTCAGGGGTCCTACGAGCAGTACTTC. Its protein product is CASSFPPQGSYEQYF.

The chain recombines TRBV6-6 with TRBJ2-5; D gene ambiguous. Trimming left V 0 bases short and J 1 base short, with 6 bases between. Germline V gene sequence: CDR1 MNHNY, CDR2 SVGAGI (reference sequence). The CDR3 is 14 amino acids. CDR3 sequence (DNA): TGTGCCAGCAGTTACTCACAGTTCCAAGAGACCCAGTACTTC. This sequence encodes CASSYSQFQETQYF.

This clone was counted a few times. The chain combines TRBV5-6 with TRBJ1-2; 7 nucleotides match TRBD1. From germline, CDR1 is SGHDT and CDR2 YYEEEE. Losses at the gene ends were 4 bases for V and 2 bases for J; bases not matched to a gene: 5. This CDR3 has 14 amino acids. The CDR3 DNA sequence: TGTGCCAGCAGCCCCTGGGACAGAAACTATGGCTACACCTTC. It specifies CASSPWDRNYGYTF. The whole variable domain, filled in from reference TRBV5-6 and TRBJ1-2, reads DAGVTQSPTHLIKTRGQQVTLRCSPKSGHDTVSWYQQALGQGPQFIFQYYEEEERQRGNFPDRFSGHQFPNYSSELNVNALLLGDSALYLCASSPWDRNYGYTFGSGTRLTVV.

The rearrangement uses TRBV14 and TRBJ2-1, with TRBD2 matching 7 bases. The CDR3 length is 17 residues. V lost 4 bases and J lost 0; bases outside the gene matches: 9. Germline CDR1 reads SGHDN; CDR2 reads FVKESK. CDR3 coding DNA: TGTGCCAGCAGCCCCCTGCGAGCGGGACCCTCCTACAATGAGCAGTTCTTC. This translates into CASSPLRAGPSYNEQFF.

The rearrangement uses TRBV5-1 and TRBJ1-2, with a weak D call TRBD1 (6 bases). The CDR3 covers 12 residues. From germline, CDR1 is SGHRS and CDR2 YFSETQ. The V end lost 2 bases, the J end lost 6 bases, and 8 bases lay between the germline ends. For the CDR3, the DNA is TGCGCCAGCAGCTTCGCAGGGGATGGCTACACCTTC. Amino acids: CASSFAGDGYTF.

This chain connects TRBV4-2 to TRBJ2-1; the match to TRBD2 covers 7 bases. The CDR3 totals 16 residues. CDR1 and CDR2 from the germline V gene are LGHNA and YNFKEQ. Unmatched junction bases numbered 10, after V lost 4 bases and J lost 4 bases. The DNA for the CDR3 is TGTGCCAGCAGCCCCCTAGGGGCGGGAGCTTACAATGAGCAGTTCTTC. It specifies CASSPLGAGAYNEQFF.

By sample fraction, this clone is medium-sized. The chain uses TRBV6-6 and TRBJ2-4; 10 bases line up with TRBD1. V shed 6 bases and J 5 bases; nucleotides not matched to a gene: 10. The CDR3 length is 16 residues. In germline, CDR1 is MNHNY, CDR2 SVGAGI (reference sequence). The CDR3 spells CASSQGTGAGENIQYF. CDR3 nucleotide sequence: TGTGCCAGCAGCCAAGGGACAGGGGCTGGGGAAAACATTCAGTACTTC.

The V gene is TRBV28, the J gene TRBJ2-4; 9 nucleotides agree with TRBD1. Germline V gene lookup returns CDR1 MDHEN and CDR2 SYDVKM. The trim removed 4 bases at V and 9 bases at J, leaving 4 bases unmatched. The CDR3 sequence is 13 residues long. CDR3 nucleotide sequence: TGTGCCAGCAGTTCACAGGGGGCAATCATTCAGTACTTC. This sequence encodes CASSSQGAIIQYF.

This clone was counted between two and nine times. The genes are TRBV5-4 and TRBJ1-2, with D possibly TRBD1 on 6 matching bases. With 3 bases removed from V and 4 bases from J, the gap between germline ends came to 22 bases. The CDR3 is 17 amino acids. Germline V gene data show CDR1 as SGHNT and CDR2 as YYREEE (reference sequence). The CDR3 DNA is TGTGCCAGCAGCTCTGGACAGACGCGGGCGGAATCCTATGGCTACACCTTC. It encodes CASSSGQTRAESYGYTF.

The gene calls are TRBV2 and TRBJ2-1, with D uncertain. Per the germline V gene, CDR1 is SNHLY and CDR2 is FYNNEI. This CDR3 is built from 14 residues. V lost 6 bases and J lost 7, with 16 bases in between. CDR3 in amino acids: CASSLDSFRNEQFF. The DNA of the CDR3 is TGTGCCAGCAGCCTCGACTCTTTTCGGAATGAGCAGTTCTTC.